The rows below give T cell receptor beta chains drawn from one sample of a study of T cell responses to AZD1222 COVID-19 vaccine. Only in-frame clones appear in the TCRdb table, and some are missing; sequencing was by immunoSEQ multiplex PCR. The repertoire holds 34,000 or so clones, with around nine tenths as singletons. The source was peripheral blood, collected on day 0 of AZD1222 vaccination. Receptors originate from an adult in good health. The CDR3 runs from the conserved cysteine through the conserved F or W. The D gene is left open where the match is weak. Some rows have no size entry. The others give once, few or many, or a class for an expanded clone.

cdr3_aa cdr3_nt j_call v_call clone_size d_call
CASSMARGKNQPQHF TGTGCCAGTAGTATGGCTCGGGGGAAGAATCAGCCCCAGCATTTT TRBJ1-5 TRBV19 . .
CASSDLTSGGYSEQFF TGTGCCAGCAGTGATCTTACTAGCGGGGGCTATAGTGAGCAGTTCTTC TRBJ2-1 TRBV25-1 . TRBD2
CASSEAESREQYF TGTGCCAGCAGTGAAGCGGAATCGCGGGAGCAGTACTTC TRBJ2-7 TRBV6-1 . .
CASSPDRRAYGYTF TGTGCCAGCAGTCCGGACAGAAGGGCCTATGGCTACACCTTC TRBJ1-2 TRBV27 . .
CASSPPSVPVWLSTEAFF TGTGCCAGCTCACCACCGTCCGTTCCGGTGTGGCTGAGCACTGAAGCTTTCTTT TRBJ1-1 TRBV18 . .
CASSQVQGAREKLFF TGTGCCAGCAGTCAAGTACAGGGGGCGCGGGAAAAACTGTTTTTT TRBJ1-4 TRBV5-5 . TRBD1
CASSFDGDTTLEAFF TGTGCCAGCAGCTTTGATGGGGACACGACCTTGGAAGCTTTCTTT TRBJ1-1 TRBV7-9 once .
CASSPAGRAQETQYF TGCGCCAGCAGCCCCGCTGGGAGGGCCCAAGAGACCCAGTACTTC TRBJ2-5 TRBV5-1 . TRBD2
CASSDRDRGISVQYF TGCGCCAGCAGCGACCGGGACAGGGGAATATCAGTGCAGTACTTC TRBJ2-7 TRBV5-1 . TRBD1
CASSLVEANYGYTF TGCGCCAGCAGCTTGGTAGAGGCGAACTATGGCTACACCTTC TRBJ1-2 TRBV5-1 . .
CASSRAALVGQFF TGTGCCAGCAGCCGGGCCGCTCTGGTGGGGCAGTTCTTC TRBJ2-1 TRBV6-5 once .
CASSLRDRGEKLFF TGCGCCAGCAGCCTGCGGGACAGGGGTGAAAAACTGTTTTTT TRBJ1-4 TRBV5-1 . TRBD1
CASSPPGLAGVYNEQFF TGTGCCAGCTCACCACCGGGACTAGCGGGGGTCTACAATGAGCAGTTCTTC TRBJ2-1 TRBV18 . TRBD2
CASSLDPYTEAFF TGTGCCAGCAGCTTGGACCCTTACACTGAAGCTTTCTTT TRBJ1-1 TRBV5-5 once .
CASSSNEKLFF TGTGCCAGCAGTTCCAATGAAAAACTGTTTTTT TRBJ1-4 TRBV27 . .
CASSQSRDGYYEQYF TGCGCCAGCAGCCAATCCCGGGACGGGTACTACGAGCAGTACTTC TRBJ2-7 TRBV4-3 . .
CASGLDYGEQFF TGTGCTAGTGGTTTGGACTATGGGGAGCAGTTCTTC TRBJ2-1 TRBV12-5 . .
CSVEDNSPAGEQYF TGCAGCGTTGAGGACAACTCCCCAGCAGGCGAGCAGTACTTC TRBJ2-7 TRBV29-1 once .
CASSKSGENSPLHF TGTGCCAGTAGTAAGTCAGGCGAAAATTCACCCCTCCACTTT TRBJ1-6 TRBV19 . .
CASSRGQDEKLFF TGTGCCAGCAGTAGGGGACAGGATGAAAAACTGTTTTTT TRBJ1-4 TRBV12-3/TRBV12-4 . TRBD1
CASSDRTILYEQYF TGTGCCAGCAGCGACCGTACCATCCTATACGAGCAGTACTTC TRBJ2-7 TRBV7-9 . .
CASNGQRTGELFF TGTGCCAGTAACGGACAGCGTACCGGGGAGCTGTTTTTT TRBJ2-2 TRBV19 . .
CASSWPLAGPSTDTQYF TGCGCCAGCAGCTGGCCTCTAGCGGGGCCGAGCACAGATACGCAGTATTTT TRBJ2-3 TRBV5-1 . TRBD2
CASSPTGSPNTEAFF TGTGCCAGCAGCCCTACAGGGTCGCCGAACACTGAAGCTTTCTTT TRBJ1-1 TRBV7-9 . .
CAIRPGLVETQYF TGTGCCATCCGCCCCGGTCTAGTGGAGACCCAGTACTTC TRBJ2-5 TRBV10-3 . .
CASRSGDIEAFF TGTGCCAGCCGGTCGGGGGATATTGAAGCTTTCTTT TRBJ1-1 TRBV28 . .
CASSYGGSRQETQYF TGTGCCAGCAGTTACGGCGGCAGTAGGCAAGAGACCCAGTACTTC TRBJ2-5 TRBV6-2/TRBV6-3 . .
CASSHPTIGRLNTEAFF TGTGCCAGCAGCCATCCGACGATTGGCAGGCTGAACACTGAAGCTTTCTTT TRBJ1-1 TRBV3-1/TRBV3-2 . .
CASKGTSGRAYEQYF TGTGCCAGCAAGGGGACTAGCGGGAGGGCCTACGAGCAGTACTTC TRBJ2-7 TRBV2 . TRBD2
CATIQAGTGKNIQYF TGTGCCACCATTCAGGCCGGGACTGGTAAAAACATTCAGTACTTC TRBJ2-4 TRBV24-1 . .
CASSLAGGQETQYF TGTGCCAGCAGCTTAGCCGGAGGGCAAGAGACCCAGTACTTC TRBJ2-5 TRBV7-7 . .
CASSQIPGLATNEKLFF TGTGCCAGCAGCCAAATTCCAGGGCTTGCAACTAATGAAAAACTGTTTTTT TRBJ1-4 TRBV14 . .
CASSWASLTDTQYF TGTGCCAGCAGTTGGGCTTCCCTCACAGATACGCAGTATTTT TRBJ2-3 TRBV13 . .
CASSYGLAGTYEQYF TGTGCCAGCAGTTACGGCCTAGCGGGAACCTACGAGCAGTACTTC TRBJ2-7 TRBV6-5 . TRBD2
CAISVRTGRNTEAFF TGTGCCATCAGTGTGCGGACAGGGCGGAACACTGAAGCTTTCTTT TRBJ1-1 TRBV10-3 . TRBD1
CASSIILGRTGGALNTEAFF TGTGCCAGTAGTATCATATTAGGGCGGACAGGGGGCGCTTTGAACACTGAAGCTTTCTTT TRBJ1-1 TRBV19 . TRBD1
CASSSGTSSTDTQYF TGTGCCAGCAGCTCCGGGACGAGTAGCACAGATACGCAGTATTTT TRBJ2-3 TRBV11-3 once .
CASSLSGDNDEKLFF TGTGCCAGCAGCTTAAGTGGGGACAATGATGAAAAACTGTTTTTT TRBJ1-4 TRBV11-2 . .
CASRSTTGGDTGELFF TGTGCCAGCAGAAGCACGACAGGGGGCGACACCGGGGAGCTGTTTTTT TRBJ2-2 TRBV6-4 . TRBD1
CASSSPAGGHGGELFF TGTGCCAGCAGCTCGCCAGCGGGGGGGCATGGCGGGGAGCTGTTTTTT TRBJ2-2 TRBV11-3 . TRBD2
CASSEAHGEQYF TGTGCCAGCAGTGAGGCTCATGGCGAGCAGTACTTC TRBJ2-7 TRBV6-1 . .
CATTATYSGNTIYF TGTGCCACTACAGCTACTTACTCTGGAAACACCATATATTTT TRBJ1-3 TRBV25-1 . .
CASGSADTGELFF TGTGCCAGCGGCTCAGCTGACACCGGGGAGCTGTTTTTT TRBJ2-2 TRBV5-4 once .
CSVQTGTGELFF TGCAGCGTTCAGACAGGGACCGGGGAGCTGTTTTTT TRBJ2-2 TRBV29-1 . TRBD1
CASMGWGAGNTIYF TGTGCCAGCATGGGGTGGGGGGCTGGAAACACCATATATTTT TRBJ1-3 TRBV6-5 . .
CASSQDRWLANTGELFF TGTGCCAGCAGCCAAGATCGGTGGCTAGCGAACACCGGGGAGCTGTTTTTT TRBJ2-2 TRBV3-1/TRBV3-2 . .
CASSDGEREGSGELFF TGTGCCAGCAGTGACGGTGAACGTGAGGGGTCCGGGGAGCTGTTTTTT TRBJ2-2 TRBV6-4 few .